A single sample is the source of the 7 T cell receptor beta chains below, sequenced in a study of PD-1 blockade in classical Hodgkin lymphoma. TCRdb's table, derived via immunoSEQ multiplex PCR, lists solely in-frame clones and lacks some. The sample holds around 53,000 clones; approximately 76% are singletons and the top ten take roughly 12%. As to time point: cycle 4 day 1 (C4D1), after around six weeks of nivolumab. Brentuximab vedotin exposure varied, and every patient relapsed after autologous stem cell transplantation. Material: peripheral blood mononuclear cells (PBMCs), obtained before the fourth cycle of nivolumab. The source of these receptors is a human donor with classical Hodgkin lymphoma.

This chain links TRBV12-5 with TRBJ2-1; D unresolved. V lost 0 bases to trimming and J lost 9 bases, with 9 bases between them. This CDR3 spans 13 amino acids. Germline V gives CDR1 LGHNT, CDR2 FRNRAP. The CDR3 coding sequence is TGTGCTAGTGGTTTGGTAGAGGATACTGAGCAGTTCTTC. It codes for CASGLVEDTEQFF.

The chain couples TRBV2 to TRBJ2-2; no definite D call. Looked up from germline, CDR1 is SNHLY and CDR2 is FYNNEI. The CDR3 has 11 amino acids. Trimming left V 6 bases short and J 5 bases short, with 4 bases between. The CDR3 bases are TGTGCCAGCAGGGGAACCGGGGAGCTGTTTTTT. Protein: CASRGTGELFF.

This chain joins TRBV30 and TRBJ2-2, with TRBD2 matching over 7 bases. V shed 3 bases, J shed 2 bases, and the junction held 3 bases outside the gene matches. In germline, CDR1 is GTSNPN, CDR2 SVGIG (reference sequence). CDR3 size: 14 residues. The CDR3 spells CAWRTSLNTGELFF. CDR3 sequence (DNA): TGTGCCTGGAGGACTAGCCTAAACACCGGGGAGCTGTTTTTT.

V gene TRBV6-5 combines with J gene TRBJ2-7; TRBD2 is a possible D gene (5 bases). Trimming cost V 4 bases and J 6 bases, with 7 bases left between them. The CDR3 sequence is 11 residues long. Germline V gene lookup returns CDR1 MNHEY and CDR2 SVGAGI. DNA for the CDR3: TGTGCCAGCAGTTTCGGAGGCGAGCAGTACTTC. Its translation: CASSFGGEQYF.

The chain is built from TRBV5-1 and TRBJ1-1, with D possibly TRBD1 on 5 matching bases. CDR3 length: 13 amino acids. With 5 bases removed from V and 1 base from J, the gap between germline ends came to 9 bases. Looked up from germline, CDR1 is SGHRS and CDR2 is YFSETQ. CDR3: CASRRGENTEAFF. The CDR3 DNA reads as TGCGCCAGCAGGCGAGGGGAGAACACTGAAGCTTTCTTT.

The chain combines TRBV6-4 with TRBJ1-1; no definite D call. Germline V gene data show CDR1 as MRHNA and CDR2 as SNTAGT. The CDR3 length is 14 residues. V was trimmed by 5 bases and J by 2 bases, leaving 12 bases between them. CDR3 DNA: TGTGCCAGCAGTTGTTCCCAATCAAACACTGAAGCTTTCTTT. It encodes CASSCSQSNTEAFF.

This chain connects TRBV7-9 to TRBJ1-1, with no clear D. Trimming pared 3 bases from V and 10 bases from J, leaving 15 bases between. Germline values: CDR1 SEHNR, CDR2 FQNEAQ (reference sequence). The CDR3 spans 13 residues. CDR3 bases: TGTGCCAGCAGCTTGGGTCCAGCCAAAACAGCTTTCTTT. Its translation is CASSLGPAKTAFF.